This T cell receptor (beta chain) emerged from a study of control samples from healthy donors and cancer patients (dated by TCRdb to 2018 to 2021). There are 14 amino acids in the CDR3, from cysteine to phenylalanine inclusive. CDR3 DNA only is kept here, 42 bases in frame from base 1. V was cut back by 8 bases and J by 3 bases, leaving a gap of 16 bases between them. Per the germline V gene, SGHNT is the CDR1 and YENEEA is the CDR2. Preparation of the library involved the immunoSEQ multiplex PCR assay. The clones in this table, taken by TCRdb from immuneACCESS, are in-frame only. Not every clone is retained; where verified, under half of the shortfall comes from an unresolved V gene, and the cause of the rest is unknown. The table of this sample itemizes some 190,000 clones. Roughly 2% of the sample comes from the top ten. As for this clone: It has no known antigen specificity.

The receptor was derived from a woman aged 30 to 39 in good health. The V and J genes are TRBV11-3 and TRBJ1-2, with a tentative D gene TRBD1 over 6 matching bases. Specimen: blood. The CDR3 protein sequence reads: CASLRTDRHYGYTF. The nucleotide sequence reads as follows: TGTGCCAGCCTTAGGACTGACAGGCACTATGGCTACACCTTC.